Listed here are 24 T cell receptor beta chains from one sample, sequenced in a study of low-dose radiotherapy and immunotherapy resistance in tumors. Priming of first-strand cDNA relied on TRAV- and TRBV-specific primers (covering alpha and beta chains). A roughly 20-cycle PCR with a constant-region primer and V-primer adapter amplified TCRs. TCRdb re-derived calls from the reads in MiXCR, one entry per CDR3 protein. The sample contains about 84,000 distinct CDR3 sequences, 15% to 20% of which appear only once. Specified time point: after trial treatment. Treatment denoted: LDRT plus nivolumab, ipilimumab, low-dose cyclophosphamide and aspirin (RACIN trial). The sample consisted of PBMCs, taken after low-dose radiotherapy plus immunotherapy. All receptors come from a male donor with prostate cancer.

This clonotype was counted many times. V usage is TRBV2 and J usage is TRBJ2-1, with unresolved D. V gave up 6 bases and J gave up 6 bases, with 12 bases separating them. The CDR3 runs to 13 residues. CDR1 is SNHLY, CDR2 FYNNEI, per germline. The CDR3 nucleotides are TGTGCCAGCAGAGCCCTAGTAGGCAATGAGCAGTTCTTC. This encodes CASRALVGNEQFF.

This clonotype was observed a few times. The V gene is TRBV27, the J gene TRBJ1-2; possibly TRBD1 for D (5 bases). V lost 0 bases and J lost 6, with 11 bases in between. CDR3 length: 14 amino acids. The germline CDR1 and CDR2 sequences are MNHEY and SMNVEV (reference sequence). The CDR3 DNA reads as TGTGCCAGCAGTTTATCAGGGACGGCGGATGGCTACACCTTC. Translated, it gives CASSLSGTADGYTF.

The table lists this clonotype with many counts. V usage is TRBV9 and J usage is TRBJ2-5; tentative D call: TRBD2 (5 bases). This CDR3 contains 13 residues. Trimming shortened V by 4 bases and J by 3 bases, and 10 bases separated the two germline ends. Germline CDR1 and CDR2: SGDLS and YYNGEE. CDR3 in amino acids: CASSPWGEETQYF. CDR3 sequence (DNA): TGTGCCAGCAGCCCCTGGGGAGAAGAGACCCAGTACTTC.

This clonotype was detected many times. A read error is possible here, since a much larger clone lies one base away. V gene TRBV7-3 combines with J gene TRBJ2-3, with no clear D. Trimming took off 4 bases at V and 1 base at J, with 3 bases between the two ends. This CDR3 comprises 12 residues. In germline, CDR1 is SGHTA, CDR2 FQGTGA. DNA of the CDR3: TGTGCCAGCAGCTCTGGCACAGATACGCAGTATTTT. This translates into CASSSGTDTQYF. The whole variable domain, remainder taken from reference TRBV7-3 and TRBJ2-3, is GAGVSQTPSNKVTEKGKYVELRCDPISGHTALYWYRQSLGQGPEFLIYFQGTGAADDSGLPNDRFFAVRPEGSVSTLKIQRTERGDSAVYLCASSSGTDTQYFGPGTRLTVL.

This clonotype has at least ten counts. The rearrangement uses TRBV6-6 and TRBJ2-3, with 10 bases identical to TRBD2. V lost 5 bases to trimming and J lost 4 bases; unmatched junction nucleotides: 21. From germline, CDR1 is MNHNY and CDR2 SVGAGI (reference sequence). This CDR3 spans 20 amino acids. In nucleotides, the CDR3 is TGTGCCAGCAGTACCCGGACTAGCGGCGGGAAATTCATAGTGTCAGATACGCAGTATTTT. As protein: CASSTRTSGGKFIVSDTQYF.

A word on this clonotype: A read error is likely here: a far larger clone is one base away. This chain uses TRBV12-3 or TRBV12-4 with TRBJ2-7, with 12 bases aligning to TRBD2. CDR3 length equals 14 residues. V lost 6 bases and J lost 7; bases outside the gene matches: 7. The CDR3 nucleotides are TGTGCCAGCAGCCCTAGCGGGAGGGGTGATGAGCAGTACTTC. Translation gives CASSPSGRGDEQYF.

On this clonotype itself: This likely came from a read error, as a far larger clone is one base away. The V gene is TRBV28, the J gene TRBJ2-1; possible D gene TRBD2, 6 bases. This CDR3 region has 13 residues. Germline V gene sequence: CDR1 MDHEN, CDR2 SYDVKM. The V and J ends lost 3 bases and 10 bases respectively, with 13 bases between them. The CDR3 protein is CASSFSGADEQFF. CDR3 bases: TGTGCCAGCAGTTTCTCGGGAGCCGACGAGCAGTTCTTC.

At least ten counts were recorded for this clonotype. CDR3 sequence: CASSQVFSGTYEQYF. CDR3 coding DNA: TGCGCCAGCAGCCAAGTTTTCAGCGGGACCTACGAGCAGTACTTC. This chain uses TRBV4-3 with TRBJ2-7, with 7 bases aligning to TRBD2. The CDR3 sequence is 15 residues long. The germline V gene has CDR1 LGHNA and CDR2 YSLEER. V shed 1 base and J 2 bases; nucleotides not matched to a gene: 5.

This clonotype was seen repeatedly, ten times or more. In DNA form, the CDR3 reads TGTGCCAGCAGCTTGACTAGCGGGATTGAGCAGTACTTC. Residues: CASSLTSGIEQYF. The chain carries TRBV5-4 and TRBJ2-7; 10 nucleotides match TRBD2. There are 13 residues in the CDR3. V lost 1 base, J lost 7 bases, and 2 bases stayed unmatched. Germline V gene lookup returns CDR1 SGHNT and CDR2 YYREEE (reference sequence).

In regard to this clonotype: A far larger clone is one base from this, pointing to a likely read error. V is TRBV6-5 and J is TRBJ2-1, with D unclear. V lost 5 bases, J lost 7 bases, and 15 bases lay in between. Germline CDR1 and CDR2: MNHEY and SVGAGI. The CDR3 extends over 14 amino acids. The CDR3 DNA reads TGTGCCAGCAGTAGAAGGACGGTCGGGAATGAGCAGTTCTTC. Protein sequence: CASSRRTVGNEQFF.

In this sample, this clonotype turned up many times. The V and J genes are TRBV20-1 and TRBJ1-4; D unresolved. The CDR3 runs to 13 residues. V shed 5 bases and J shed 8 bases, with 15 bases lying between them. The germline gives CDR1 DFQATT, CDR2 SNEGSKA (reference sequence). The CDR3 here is CSAPKRGGEKLFF. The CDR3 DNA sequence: TGCAGTGCTCCTAAGCGAGGAGGAGAAAAACTGTTTTTT.

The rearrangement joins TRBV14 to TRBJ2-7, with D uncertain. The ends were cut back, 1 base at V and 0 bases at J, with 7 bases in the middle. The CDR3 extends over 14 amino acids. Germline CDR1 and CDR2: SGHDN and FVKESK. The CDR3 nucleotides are TGTGCCAGCAGCCAAGTGTCCGGCTCCTACGAGCAGTACTTC. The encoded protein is CASSQVSGSYEQYF.

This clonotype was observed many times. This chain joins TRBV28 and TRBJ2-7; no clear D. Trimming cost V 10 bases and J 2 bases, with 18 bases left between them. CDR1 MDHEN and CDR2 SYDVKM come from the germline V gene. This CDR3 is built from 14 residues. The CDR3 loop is CAIRRTQSTYEQYF. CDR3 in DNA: TGTGCCATCCGAAGGACCCAGTCGACCTACGAGCAGTACTTC.

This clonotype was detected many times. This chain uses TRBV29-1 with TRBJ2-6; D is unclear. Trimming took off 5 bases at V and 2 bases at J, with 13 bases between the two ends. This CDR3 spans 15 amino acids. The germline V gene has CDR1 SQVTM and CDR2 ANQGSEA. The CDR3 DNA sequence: TGCAGCGTTTCAGGACCCCTCGCTGGGGCCAACGTCCTGACTTTC. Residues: CSVSGPLAGANVLTF.

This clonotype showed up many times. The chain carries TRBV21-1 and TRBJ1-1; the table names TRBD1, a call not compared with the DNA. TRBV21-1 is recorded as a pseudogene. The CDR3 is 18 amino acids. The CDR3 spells CASSKRGTGILRNTEAFF. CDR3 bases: TGTGCCAGCAGCAAACGGGGGACAGGGATTTTAAGGAACACTGAAGCTTTCTTT.

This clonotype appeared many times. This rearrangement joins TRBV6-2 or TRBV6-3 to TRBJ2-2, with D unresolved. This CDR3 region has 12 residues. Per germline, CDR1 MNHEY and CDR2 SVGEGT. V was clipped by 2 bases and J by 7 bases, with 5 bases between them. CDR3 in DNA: TGTGCCAGCAGTTACATCTTCGGGGAGCTGTTTTTT. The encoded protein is CASSYIFGELFF.

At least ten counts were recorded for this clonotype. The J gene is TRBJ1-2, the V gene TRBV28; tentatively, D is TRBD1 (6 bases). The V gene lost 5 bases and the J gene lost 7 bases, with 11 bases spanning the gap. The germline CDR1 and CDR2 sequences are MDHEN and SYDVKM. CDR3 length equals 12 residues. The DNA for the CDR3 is TGTGCCAGCAGTCAGGGGATCTCTGGCTACACCTTC. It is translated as CASSQGISGYTF.

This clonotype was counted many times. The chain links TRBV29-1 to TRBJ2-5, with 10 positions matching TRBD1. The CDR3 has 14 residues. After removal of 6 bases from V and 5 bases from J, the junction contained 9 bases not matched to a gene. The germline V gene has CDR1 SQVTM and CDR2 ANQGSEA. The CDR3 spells CSVAPGQGRETQYF. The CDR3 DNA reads TGCAGCGTCGCGCCGGGACAGGGGAGGGAGACCCAGTACTTC.

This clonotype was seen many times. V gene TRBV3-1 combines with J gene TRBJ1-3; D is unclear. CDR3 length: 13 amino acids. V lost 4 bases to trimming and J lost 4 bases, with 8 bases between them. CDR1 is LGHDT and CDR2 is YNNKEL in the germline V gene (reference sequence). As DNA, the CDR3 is TGTGCCAGCAGCCCCCGTTCGGGAAACACCATATATTTT. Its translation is CASSPRSGNTIYF.

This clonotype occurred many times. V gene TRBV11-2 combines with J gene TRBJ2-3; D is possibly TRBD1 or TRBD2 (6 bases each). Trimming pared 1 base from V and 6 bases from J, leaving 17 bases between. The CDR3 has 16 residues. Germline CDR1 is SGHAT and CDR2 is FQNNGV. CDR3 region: CASSLGSGAGSDTQYF. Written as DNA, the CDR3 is TGTGCCAGCAGCTTAGGATCGGGGGCGGGGTCCGATACGCAGTATTTT.

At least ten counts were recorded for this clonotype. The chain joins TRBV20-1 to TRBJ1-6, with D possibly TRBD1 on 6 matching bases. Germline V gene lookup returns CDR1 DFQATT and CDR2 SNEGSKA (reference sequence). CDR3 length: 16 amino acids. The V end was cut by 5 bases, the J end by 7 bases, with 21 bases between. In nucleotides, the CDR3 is TGCAGTGCTCGCAGGGGAGTCGAGGGATGGAATTCACCCCTCCACTTT. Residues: CSARRGVEGWNSPLHF.

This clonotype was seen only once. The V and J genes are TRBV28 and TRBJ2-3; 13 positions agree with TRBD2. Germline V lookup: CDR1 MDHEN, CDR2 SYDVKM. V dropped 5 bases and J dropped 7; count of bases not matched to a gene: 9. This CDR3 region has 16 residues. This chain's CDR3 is CASSPTGTSGIHTQYF. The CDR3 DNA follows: TGTGCCAGCAGTCCCACCGGGACTAGCGGGATTCATACGCAGTATTTT.

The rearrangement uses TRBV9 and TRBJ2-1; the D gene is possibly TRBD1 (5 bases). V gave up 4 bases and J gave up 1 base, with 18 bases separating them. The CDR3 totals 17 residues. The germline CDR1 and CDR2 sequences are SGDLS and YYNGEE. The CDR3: CASSKTRVAVSYNEQFF. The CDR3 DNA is TGTGCCAGCAGCAAAACCAGGGTTGCGGTATCCTACAATGAGCAGTTCTTC.

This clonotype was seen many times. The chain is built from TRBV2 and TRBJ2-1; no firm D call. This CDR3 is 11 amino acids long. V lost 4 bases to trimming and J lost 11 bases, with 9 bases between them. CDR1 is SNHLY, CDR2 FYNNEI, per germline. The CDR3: CASSAQTKQFF. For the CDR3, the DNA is TGTGCCAGCAGTGCACAGACCAAGCAGTTCTTC.